This entry features one TCR beta chain sequence. Its specificity is not known. Treatment specified: about 20 received Ad26.COV2.S at low or high dose, single or two shots; about 5 received placebo; per-sample allocation not given. The study sampled participants on day 63 after the first vaccine or placebo injection. In the vaccine, an Ad26 vector expressed the SARS-CoV-2 spike of the Wuhan strain. The sample belongs to a study of Ad26.COV2.S vaccination and SARS-CoV-2 variants. Points from the study as a whole: There was a possibility that the TCR breadth and depth analyses underestimated total T cell responses.

The table came from immunoSEQ multiplex PCR; TCRdb's copy has only in-frame clones and leaves some out. The table has hundreds of thousands of clones, roughly 84% seen once; the top ten hold more than 3%. Sample: peripheral blood, taken in a trial of Ad26.COV2.S vaccine versus placebo. This TCR was recovered from a person aged 18-60 years who received the Ad26.COV2.S COVID-19 vaccine or a placebo.

Written as DNA, the CDR3 is TGTGCCAGCAGCTTAGGAGAAAGCGGTCTACCCTACGAGCAGTACTTC. This gives the protein CASSLGESGLPYEQYF. The genes are TRBV11-2 and TRBJ2-7, with D possibly being TRBD2 (5 bases). Deletions cut 1 base from V and 2 bases from J, with 15 bases between. Germline CDR1 reads SGHAT; CDR2 reads FQNNGV. The CDR3 loop spans 16 amino acids.